Many counts were recorded for the clone carrying this T cell receptor (beta chain). The CDR3 loop spans 15 amino acids. The V and J ends lost 0 bases and 0 bases respectively, with 7 bases between them. Germline-derived CDR1 and CDR2 are SGHTA and FQGTGA. A single record per CDR3 protein comes from TCRdb applying MiXCR to the 5' RACE reads. The table records tens of thousands of distinct CDR3 sequences, 28% of them present only once. The sample consisted of tumor-infiltrating memory CD4+ T cells sorted from the breast tumor. The subset denotes: memory CD4+ T cells, CD4+CD45RO+CD25-. This chain joins TRBV7-3 and TRBJ2-3; D is unclear. The source of this sequence is a female donor with breast cancer. The DNA for the CDR3 is TGTGCCAGCAGCTTAACGCACGGGAGCACAGATACGCAGTATTTT. Protein: CASSLTHGSTDTQYF.